These 5 T cell receptor beta chains originate from one sample sequenced in a study of shared T cell receptors in the human thymus. Profiled with immunoSEQ multiplex PCR; TCRdb holds only in-frame clones, not every one. Altogether 720,000 or so clones are present, 80% to 90% being singletons, with the ten largest covering roughly 0.01%. The data were also submitted as part of a second study, on human thymus T cells.

The sequencing sample was made of thymocytes. The receptors shown here come from a girl less than two years old with a congenital heart defect.

This clone was detected once. The chain couples TRBV30 to TRBJ1-2, with D possibly being TRBD1 (5 bases). The CDR3 covers 13 residues. The germline V and J ends were trimmed by 2 bases and 4 bases, with 11 bases remaining between them. Germline V gene lookup returns CDR1 GTSNPN and CDR2 SVGIG (reference sequence). CDR3 in amino acids: CAWSPYRPYGYTF. The CDR3 DNA sequence: TGTGCCTGGAGTCCCTACAGGCCCTATGGCTACACCTTC.

The rearrangement links TRBV7-2 to TRBJ1-1, with D uncertain. The CDR3 totals 15 residues. The germline CDR1 and CDR2 sequences are SGHTA and FQGNSA. Deletions cut 2 bases from V and 0 bases from J, with 10 bases between. The CDR3 region is CASSLNARLNTEAFF. The CDR3 nucleotides are TGTGCCAGCAGCTTAAATGCCAGGTTGAACACTGAAGCTTTCTTT.

This chain joins TRBV28 and TRBJ2-5; the match to TRBD2 covers 13 bases. The V gene's germline CDR1 is MDHEN and CDR2 SYDVKM. V was pared by 6 bases and J by 3 bases, with 13 bases of the junction left unmatched. The CDR3 has 18 amino acids. In DNA form, the CDR3 reads TGTGCCAGCAGACGAGCCGGGACTAGCGGGGCTATTGAAGAGACCCAGTACTTC. Protein sequence: CASRRAGTSGAIEETQYF.

This chain joins TRBV5-6 and TRBJ1-1; no reliable D call. This CDR3 is built from 14 residues. From germline, CDR1 is SGHDT and CDR2 YYEEEE. Trimming cost V 0 bases and J 5 bases, with 11 bases left between them. In nucleotides, the CDR3 is TGTGCCAGCAGCTTGGCAGGAGCGGGAACTGAAGCTTTCTTT. This sequence encodes CASSLAGAGTEAFF.

This rearrangement joins TRBV6-6 to TRBJ2-7; 9 nucleotides align to TRBD1. This CDR3 region has 14 residues. CDR1 is MNHNY, CDR2 SVGAGI, per germline (reference sequence). V lost 0 bases to trimming and J lost 4 bases; unmatched junction nucleotides: 1. The CDR3 nucleotides are TGTGCCAGCAGTTACTCGGACAGGGGATACGAGCAGTACTTC. This codes for CASSYSDRGYEQYF.